This T cell receptor (beta chain) comes out of a study of beta chain features in type 1 diabetes. Study as a whole: Age, gender and cell yields were alike across patients and healthy donors.

General study findings and limits: A closer apparent resemblance between naive, central memory and Treg TCRB repertoires was seen in patients than in healthy donors. Type 1 diabetes patients had TCRB CDR3s that were shorter (moderately but significantly so) in all four CD4+ subsets.

This clone was counted a few times. Antigen specificity is unknown. The CDR3 is made up of 15 amino acids. Germline V gene lookup returns CDR1 SGDLS and CDR2 YYNGEE. Trimming took 3 bases from V and 0 from J, leaving 9 bases between them. All of the isolated RNA was reverse transcribed, so expressed TCRB transcripts were sequenced. TCRdb keeps only in-frame clones here, not all; method: immunoSEQ multiplex PCR. Of approximately 470,000 clones in the sample, 30% were seen once. CD45RO/CCR7/CD25/CD127/CD95/CD27 sorting isolated CD4+ naive, central memory, regulatory and stem cell-like memory cells. The TCR comes from a man younger than 35 in good health. The specimen sequenced was naive CD4+ T cells from blood. V is TRBV9 and J is TRBJ1-4; D perhaps matches TRBD1 (6 bases). CDR3 coding DNA: TGTGCCAGCAGCGCACAGGGCTCAACTAATGAAAAACTGTTTTTT. Its protein product is CASSAQGSTNEKLFF.